This T cell receptor (beta chain) was found in a study of T cell responses to AZD1222 COVID-19 vaccine. Produced via immunoSEQ multiplex PCR; TCRdb's table is partial and in-frame only. The sample has about 160,000 clones, about nine tenths seen once. Trimming stripped 0 bases from V and 0 bases from J, with 9 bases between. Germline V gives CDR1 MNHNS, CDR2 SASEGT. The CDR3 covers 15 residues. This specimen consisted of peripheral blood, obtained on day 0 of AZD1222 vaccination. The chain combines TRBV6-1 with TRBJ2-7; tentatively, D is TRBD2 (5 bases). The sequence was obtained from an adult in good health. The CDR3 DNA is TGTGCCAGCAGTGAAGCTAGCGCCAACTCCTACGAGCAGTACTTC. Translated: CASSEASANSYEQYF.